The clone carrying this T cell receptor (beta chain) appeared many times. Its specificity is unknown. The data originate from a study of molecular identifiers for immune sequencing clone quantification. Study-wide points: Shared barcodes on identical TCR molecules could underestimate the sizes of highly expanded clones.

TCRdb reanalysed the PCR reads using MiXCR and keeps one entry per CDR3 protein. The data show under 650,000 distinct CDR3 sequences, roughly 21% seen once. The CDR3 spans 17 residues. Losses at the gene ends were 1 base for V and 0 bases for J; bases not matched to a gene: 1. CDR1 and CDR2 (germline): SEHNR, FQNEAQ (reference sequence). The TCR originated in a human donor in good health. Some libraries in this study had Jurkat cell RNA spiked in. The sequenced material came from naive CD8+ T cells from blood, with Jurkat cell RNA spiked in. Specified subset: FACS-sorted CD8+CD4-CCR7+CD45RA+ naive T cells. The V call is TRBV7-9, the J call TRBJ2-2, with 11 bases lining up with TRBD1. The CDR3: CASSLGTGGPNTGELFF. The CDR3 bases are TGTGCCAGCAGCTTAGGGACAGGGGGCCCGAACACCGGGGAGCTGTTTTTT.